One sample yielded the 13 T cell receptor beta chains listed below, sequenced in a study of low-dose radiotherapy and immunotherapy resistance in tumors (dated by TCRdb to between 2021 and 2023). First-strand cDNA was synthesized using Superscript III and a set of TRAV- and TRBV-specific primers, so that both TCRalpha and TCRbeta chains were covered. TCRs were amplified with Phusion for approximately 21 PCR cycles, with a constant-region primer paired with the adapter attached to the V primers. In-frame beta chains were kept once TCRdb had trimmed the public reads at Q25 with fastp and called clones with MiXCR. Duplicate CDR3 protein sequences are folded into a single record with the most common DNA and genes. Across this sample there are over 14,000 distinct CDR3 sequences, with roughly half seen only once. The ten most abundant clones make up 3.5% to 4.5% of the sample. These receptors originate from a human donor with advanced metastatic prostate, ovarian, gallbladder or colorectal cancer (not recorded which). This table probably holds off-target reads from a library built for another chain.

The chain uses TRBV5-6 and TRBJ2-5; D call uncertain. The CDR3 extends over 15 amino acids. The V gene lost 4 bases and the J gene lost 0 bases, with 13 bases spanning the gap. Germline V lookup: CDR1 SGHDT, CDR2 YYEEEE. CDR3: CASSRGNSYQETQYF. The DNA of the CDR3 is TGTGCCAGCAGCCGCGGCAACTCGTACCAAGAGACCCAGTACTTC.

The chain joins TRBV30 to TRBJ2-5, with 9 bases identical to TRBD1. CDR3 length: 12 residues. V lost 5 bases to trimming and J lost 3 bases; unmatched junction nucleotides: 1. From germline, CDR1 is GTSNPN and CDR2 SVGIG (reference sequence). The CDR3 loop is CAWGTGKETQYF. As DNA, the CDR3 is TGTGCCTGGGGGACAGGGAAAGAGACCCAGTACTTC.

The V and J genes are TRBV7-2 and TRBJ2-7; TRBD2 matches 8 bases. Germline loops: CDR1 SGHTA, CDR2 FQGNSA. Trimming at V came to 2 bases and at J to 4 bases, leaving 4 bases not matched to a gene. The CDR3 is made up of 14 amino acids. The CDR3 region is CASSLSGGAYEQYF. For the CDR3, the DNA is TGTGCCAGCAGCTTATCCGGGGGGGCTTACGAGCAGTACTTC.

The J gene is TRBJ2-1, the V gene TRBV4-3, with 14 bases aligning to TRBD2. The CDR3 is 15 amino acids. V trimming: 4 bases; J trimming: 7 bases; junction bases outside the gene matches: 3. Germline loops: CDR1 LGHNA, CDR2 YSLEER. The CDR3 DNA follows: TGCGCCAGCAGCCTGACTAGCGGGGGGGCGAATGAGCAGTTCTTC. It yields the protein CASSLTSGGANEQFF.

CDR3 protein: CSVEAGFTDTQYF. As DNA, the CDR3 is TGCAGTGTAGAGGCGGGGTTCACAGATACGCAGTATTTT. The V gene is TRBV20-1, the J gene TRBJ2-3, with D maybe TRBD2 (6 bases). V was clipped by 7 bases and J by 2 bases, with 13 bases between them. CDR3 length: 13 residues. Germline CDR1 and CDR2: DFQATT and SNEGSKA (reference sequence).

This chain links TRBV5-1 with TRBJ2-1; D is unclear. Trimming pared 0 bases from V and 0 bases from J, leaving 4 bases between. This CDR3 comprises 14 residues. Germline values: CDR1 SGHRS, CDR2 YFSETQ. The CDR3 coding sequence is TGCGCCAGCAGCTTGGCTAGCTCCTACAATGAGCAGTTCTTC. Translating it yields CASSLASSYNEQFF.

V usage is TRBV11-2 and J usage is TRBJ2-2, with D unclear. Trimming left V 6 bases short and J 6 bases short, with 20 bases between. CDR1 SGHAT and CDR2 FQNNGV come from the germline V gene. The CDR3 extends over 16 amino acids. CDR3 DNA: TGTGCCAGCAGACGTAGTTTCGTCCGGTCTGCCGGGGAGCTGTTTTTT. This encodes CASRRSFVRSAGELFF.

The chain employs TRBV18 and TRBJ2-1, with 8 bases fitting TRBD2. Germline lookup yields CDR1 KGHSH and CDR2 LQKENI. The V and J ends lost 2 bases and 3 bases, in that order; junction bases with no gene match: 3. The CDR3 covers 15 residues. CDR3 coding DNA: TGTGCCAGCTCACCAACTAGCGGAGTCTACAATGAGCAGTTCTTC. Translation gives CASSPTSGVYNEQFF. Supplemented by reference TRBV18 and TRBJ2-1, the full variable domain reads NAGVMQNPRHLVRRRGQEARLRCSPMKGHSHVYWYRQLPEEGLKFMVYLQKENIIDESGMPKERFSAEFPKEGPSILRIQQVVRGDSAAYFCASSPTSGVYNEQFFGPGTRLTVL.

CDR3 in DNA: TGTGCCATACTAGCGGGAGGCACAGATACGCAGTATTTT. Translation gives CAILAGGTDTQYF. This rearrangement joins TRBV10-3 to TRBJ2-3, with 11 positions matching TRBD2. V was clipped by 9 bases and J by 1 base; unmatched bases: 0. This CDR3 contains 13 residues. Germline-derived CDR1 and CDR2 are ENHRY and SYGVKD.

The gene calls are TRBV12-3 or TRBV12-4 and TRBJ2-7, with 10 bases aligning to TRBD1. The CDR3 loop spans 15 amino acids. With V trimmed by 6 bases and J by 0 bases, 5 bases remained unmatched. This CDR3 is CASSRTGGPSYEQYF. The CDR3 nucleotides read TGTGCCAGCAGCAGGACAGGGGGGCCCTCCTACGAGCAGTACTTC.

This clonotype occurred a few times. V is TRBV2 and J is TRBJ1-1; D is undetermined. Deletions cut 4 bases from V and 1 base from J, with 7 bases between. Looked up from germline, CDR1 is SNHLY and CDR2 is FYNNEI. The CDR3 contains 13 residues. CDR3 DNA: TGTGCCAGCAGTGTCGGGGAGAACACTGAAGCTTTCTTT. Translated, it gives CASSVGENTEAFF.

This clonotype occurred a few times. This chain joins TRBV15 and TRBJ2-5, with D possibly TRBD1 on 5 matching bases. Germline V gives CDR1 LNHNV, CDR2 YYDKDF (reference sequence). V was trimmed by 3 bases and J by 5 bases, leaving 13 bases between them. The CDR3 totals 14 residues. CDR3 nucleotide sequence: TGTGCCACCAGCAGTGGCAGGGAAAGCGAGACCCAGTACTTC. It is translated as CATSSGRESETQYF.

Written as DNA, the CDR3 is TGCGCCAGCAGCTTGGCCTCCAGCGGGGCGACCTACGAGCAGTACTTC. Translation gives CASSLASSGATYEQYF. V gene TRBV5-1 combines with J gene TRBJ2-7; 7 nucleotides agree with TRBD2. This CDR3 has 16 amino acids. Per germline, CDR1 SGHRS and CDR2 YFSETQ. V lost 0 bases to trimming and J lost 2 bases; unmatched junction nucleotides: 8.